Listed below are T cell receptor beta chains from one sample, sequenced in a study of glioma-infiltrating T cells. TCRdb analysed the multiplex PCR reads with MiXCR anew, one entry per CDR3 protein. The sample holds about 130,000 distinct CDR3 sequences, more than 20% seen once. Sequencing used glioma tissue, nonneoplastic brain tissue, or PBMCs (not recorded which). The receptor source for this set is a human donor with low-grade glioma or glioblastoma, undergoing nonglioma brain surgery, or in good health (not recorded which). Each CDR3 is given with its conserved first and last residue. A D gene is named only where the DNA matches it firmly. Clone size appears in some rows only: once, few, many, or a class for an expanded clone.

cdr3_nt: TGTGCTAGTGGTCCAACTACGTTTGGGGGGCGGCCCGGGGAGCTGTTTTTT; cdr3_aa: CASGPTTFGGRPGELFF; clone_size: NA; v_call: TRBV12-5; j_call: TRBJ2-2; d_call: NA
cdr3_nt: TGCAGTGCTAGAGAGGGACAGGGGATTGGGGGCTACACCTTC; cdr3_aa: CSAREGQGIGGYTF; clone_size: NA; v_call: TRBV20-1; j_call: TRBJ1-2; d_call: TRBD1
cdr3_nt: TGTGCCAGCAGATTCGGAACCGCGACCGGGGAGCTGTTTTTT; cdr3_aa: CASRFGTATGELFF; clone_size: many; v_call: TRBV6-1; j_call: TRBJ2-2; d_call: NA
cdr3_nt: TGCGCCAGCAGCCCCGGCCGGGCGACGAACACTGAAGCTTTCTTT; cdr3_aa: CASSPGRATNTEAFF; clone_size: NA; v_call: TRBV5-1; j_call: TRBJ1-1; d_call: NA
cdr3_nt: TGCAGCGTTGCAGGACAGGGTTATGGCTACACCTTC; cdr3_aa: CSVAGQGYGYTF; clone_size: few; v_call: TRBV29-1; j_call: TRBJ1-2; d_call: TRBD1
cdr3_nt: TGTGCCAGCAAAGACAGGGGGCGCCTCTCCGAGCAGTTCTTC; cdr3_aa: CASKDRGRLSEQFF; clone_size: few; v_call: TRBV6-1; j_call: TRBJ2-1; d_call: TRBD1
cdr3_nt: TGCGCCAGCAGTGAGACAGGGGCTTCCACTGAAGCTTTCTTT; cdr3_aa: CASSETGASTEAFF; clone_size: NA; v_call: TRBV10-1; j_call: TRBJ1-1; d_call: TRBD1
cdr3_nt: TGTGCCAGCTCACCACTGGGACCGCGCTCCTACAATGAGCAGTTCTTC; cdr3_aa: CASSPLGPRSYNEQFF; clone_size: NA; v_call: TRBV18; j_call: TRBJ2-1; d_call: NA
cdr3_nt: TGTGCCAGCAGGTCTGGAAACACCATATATTTT; cdr3_aa: CASRSGNTIYF; clone_size: many; v_call: TRBV28; j_call: TRBJ1-3; d_call: NA
cdr3_nt: TGTGCCAGCTCCCGAGGGGGGAACTATGGCTACACCTTC; cdr3_aa: CASSRGGNYGYTF; clone_size: many; v_call: TRBV6-1; j_call: TRBJ1-2; d_call: NA